This T cell receptor (beta chain) emerged from a study of regulatory T cells in long-lasting Graves disease. The CDR3 runs 15 residues. V dropped 5 bases and J dropped 2; count of bases not matched to a gene: 9. CDR1 is MNHEY and CDR2 is SMNVEV in the germline V gene (reference sequence). With iRepertoire HTBI primers and Arm-PCR of CDR3 regions, TCR beta libraries were built. A single record per CDR3 protein comes from TCRdb applying MiXCR to the multiplex PCR reads. In the table there are approximately 470,000 distinct CDR3 sequences, around 20% of which are singletons. Time point specified: persistent/refractory GD, antithyroid drugs over 5 years with positive TRAb. The TCR library was made from RNA extracted from PBMCs.

The chain uses TRBV27 and TRBJ2-7, with 7 positions matching TRBD2. This specimen consisted of peripheral blood mononuclear cells (PBMCs), obtained when the disease was refractory, from a patient treated with antithyroid drugs. The TCR originated in a female donor with Graves disease. CDR3: CASSPDLAETYEQYF. The CDR3 DNA reads TGTGCCAGCAGTCCAGACCTAGCGGAAACCTACGAGCAGTACTTC.